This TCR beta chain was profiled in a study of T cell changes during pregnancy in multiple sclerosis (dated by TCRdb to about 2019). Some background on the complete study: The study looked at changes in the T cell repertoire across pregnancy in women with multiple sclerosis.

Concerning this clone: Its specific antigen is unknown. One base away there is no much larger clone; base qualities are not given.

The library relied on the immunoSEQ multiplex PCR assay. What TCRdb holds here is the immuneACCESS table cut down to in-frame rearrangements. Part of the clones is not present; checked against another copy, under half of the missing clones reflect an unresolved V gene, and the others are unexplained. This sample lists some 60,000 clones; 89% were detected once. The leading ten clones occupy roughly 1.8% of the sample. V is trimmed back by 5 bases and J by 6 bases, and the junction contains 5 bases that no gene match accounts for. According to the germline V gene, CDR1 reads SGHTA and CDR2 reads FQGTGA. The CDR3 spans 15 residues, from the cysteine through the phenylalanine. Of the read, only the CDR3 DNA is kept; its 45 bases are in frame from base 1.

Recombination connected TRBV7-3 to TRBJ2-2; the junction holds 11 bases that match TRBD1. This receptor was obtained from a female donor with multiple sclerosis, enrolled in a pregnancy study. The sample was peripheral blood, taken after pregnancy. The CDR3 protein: CASSKDRGQAGELFF. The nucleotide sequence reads TGTGCCAGCAGCAAGGACAGGGGGCAGGCCGGGGAGCTGTTTTTT.